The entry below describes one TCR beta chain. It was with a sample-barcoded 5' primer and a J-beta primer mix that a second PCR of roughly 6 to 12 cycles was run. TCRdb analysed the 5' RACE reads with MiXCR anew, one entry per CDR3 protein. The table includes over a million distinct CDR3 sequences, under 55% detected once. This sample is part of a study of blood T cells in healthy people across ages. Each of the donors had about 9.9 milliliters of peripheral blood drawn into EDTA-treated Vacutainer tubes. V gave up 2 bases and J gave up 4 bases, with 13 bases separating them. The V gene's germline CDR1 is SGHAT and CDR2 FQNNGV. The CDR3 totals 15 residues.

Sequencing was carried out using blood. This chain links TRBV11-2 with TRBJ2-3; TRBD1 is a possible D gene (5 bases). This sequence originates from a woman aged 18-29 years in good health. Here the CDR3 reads CASSLNGRAPDTQYF. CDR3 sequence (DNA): TGTGCCAGCAGCTTAAACGGCAGGGCCCCAGATACGCAGTATTTT. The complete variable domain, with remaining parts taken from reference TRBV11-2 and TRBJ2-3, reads EAGVAQSPRYKIIEKRQSVAFWCNPISGHATLYWYQQILGQGPKLLIQFQNNGVVDDSQLPKDRFSAERLKGVDSTLKIQPAKLEDSAVYLCASSLNGRAPDTQYFGPGTRLTVL.